A single sample is the source of the 26 T cell receptor beta chains below, sequenced in a study of T-cell reconstitution after alpha-beta-depleted transplantation in children. A TCRbeta library incorporating unique molecular identifiers was prepared. TCRdb ran MiXCR on the PCR reads and lists one entry per CDR3 protein. The profile shows about 250,000 distinct CDR3 sequences, roughly a quarter of them singletons. Sequences were derived from PBMCs, mostly from graft donor cells, sampled 360 days after TCRalphabeta/CD19-depleted stem cell transplant. These receptors were obtained from a female patient aged 2-15 years who had a stem cell transplant for congenital amegakaryocytic thrombocytopenia, so the T cells may come from the graft donor.

The J gene is TRBJ2-7, the V gene TRBV29-1; 9 nucleotides agree with TRBD1. This CDR3 comprises 15 residues. CDR1 and CDR2 (germline): SQVTM, ANQGSEA. With V trimmed by 6 bases and J by 3 bases, 12 bases remained unmatched. The CDR3, as DNA: TGCAGCGTAGACGATGGGACAGGGAGTTACTACGAGCAGTACTTC. Translating gives CSVDDGTGSYYEQYF.

V usage is TRBV28 and J usage is TRBJ2-1; D is ambiguous. V was shortened by 3 bases and J by 8 bases, with 14 bases between the two germline ends. The CDR3 extends over 14 amino acids. Germline lookup yields CDR1 MDHEN and CDR2 SYDVKM. The CDR3 region is CASSFPSMLDEQFF. CDR3 bases: TGTGCCAGCAGTTTTCCCTCGATGTTGGATGAGCAGTTCTTC.

This chain links TRBV4-3 with TRBJ2-1; 7 bases line up with TRBD1. V gave up 0 bases and J gave up 5 bases; unmatched junction bases: 7. The CDR3 extends over 16 amino acids. Germline lookup yields CDR1 LGHNA and CDR2 YSLEER. CDR3 residues: CASSQDQGQGDNEQFF. The CDR3 nucleotides read TGCGCCAGCAGCCAAGATCAGGGTCAGGGGGACAATGAGCAGTTCTTC.

This clonotype was recorded many times. The J gene is TRBJ2-1, the V gene TRBV12-3 or TRBV12-4, with TRBD1 identical over 10 bases. Trimming took 7 bases from V and 15 from J; bases not matched to a gene: 6. This CDR3 has 11 amino acids. The CDR3 nucleotides read TGTGCCAGCAAGGGGGGGACAGGGGCGTTCTTC. This gives the protein CASKGGTGAFF.

This clonotype was found a few times. The chain couples TRBV12-3 or TRBV12-4 to TRBJ1-5, with 7 bases identical to TRBD1. Germline trimming cut 4 bases from V and 3 bases from J; bases unmatched to any gene: 9. The CDR3 is 16 residues long. The CDR3, as DNA: TGTGCCAGCAGTTCTCGGGACAGCCCGATCAATCAGCCCCAGCATTTT. It is translated as CASSSRDSPINQPQHF.

The J gene is TRBJ2-3, the V gene TRBV20-1, with TRBD2 identical over 8 bases. Germline V gene lookup returns CDR1 DFQATT and CDR2 SNEGSKA (reference sequence). The CDR3 contains 15 residues. V lost 6 bases, J lost 2 bases, and 10 bases stayed unmatched. The CDR3 DNA is TGCAGTGCCCCTAGAGCGGGGGTGAACACAGATACGCAGTATTTT. Translation gives CSAPRAGVNTDTQYF.

This clonotype was found a few times. This chain joins TRBV2 and TRBJ2-3, with 9 nucleotides matching TRBD1. The CDR3 sequence is 16 residues long. CDR1 SNHLY and CDR2 FYNNEI come from the germline V gene. Trimming at V came to 7 bases and at J to 3 bases, leaving 11 bases not matched to a gene. CDR3 loop: CASILAGQGWTDTQYF. The CDR3 DNA reads as TGTGCCAGCATCCTTGCGGGACAGGGTTGGACAGATACGCAGTATTTT.

The chain carries TRBV4-1 and TRBJ2-7, with 7 bases identical to TRBD1. The germline V gene encodes CDR1 MGHRA and CDR2 YSYEKL. The CDR3 has 14 amino acids. The J segment lost 3 bases and the V segment lost 4 bases, leaving 6 bases of the junction unmatched. CDR3: CASSRRYRGYEQYF. DNA for the CDR3: TGCGCCAGCAGCCGGAGATACAGGGGCTACGAGCAGTACTTC.

This clonotype was seen a handful of times. The chain links TRBV20-1 to TRBJ2-3; no reliable D call. Germline V CDR1 and CDR2: DFQATT, SNEGSKA (reference sequence). V lost 0 bases to trimming and J lost 4 bases, with 11 bases between them. This CDR3 is built from 14 residues. The CDR3 here is CSARETIGADTQYF. The CDR3 region has the DNA TGCAGTGCTAGAGAGACGATCGGCGCAGATACGCAGTATTTT.

This clonotype was seen a few times. The chain employs TRBV27 and TRBJ1-1, with D perhaps TRBD1 (5 bases). The CDR3 loop spans 16 amino acids. V shed 5 bases and J shed 4 bases, with 20 bases lying between them. Germline V gene sequence: CDR1 MNHEY, CDR2 SMNVEV (reference sequence). The CDR3 protein is CASSAGTGMAGTEAFF. The DNA for the CDR3 is TGTGCCAGCAGTGCAGGGACGGGGATGGCGGGCACTGAAGCTTTCTTT.

V and J are TRBV4-1 and TRBJ1-5; 7 nucleotides align to TRBD1. Trimming took 2 bases from V and 6 from J; bases not matched to a gene: 7. Germline V gene sequence: CDR1 MGHRA, CDR2 YSYEKL. The CDR3 is 15 amino acids. CDR3 loop: CASSQTGVWSQPQHF. Here the CDR3 DNA reads TGCGCCAGCAGCCAAACAGGGGTTTGGAGTCAGCCCCAGCATTTT.

This chain uses TRBV20-1 with TRBJ1-5; D is perhaps TRBD1 (5 bases). This CDR3 comprises 14 residues. From germline, CDR1 is DFQATT and CDR2 SNEGSKA (reference sequence). V was trimmed by 5 bases and J by 5 bases, leaving 16 bases between them. Here the CDR3 DNA reads TGCAGTGCTGTCGGGCCGGGGGGAGATCAGCCCCAGCATTTT. Protein sequence: CSAVGPGGDQPQHF.

The chain joins TRBV20-1 to TRBJ2-3; TRBD1 matches 7 bases. There are 12 residues in the CDR3. Trimming removed 6 bases from V and 6 bases from J; junction bases left unmatched: 6. The germline V gene encodes CDR1 DFQATT and CDR2 SNEGSKA (reference sequence). As DNA, the CDR3 is TGCAGTGCACACAGGGGTCTGGATACGCAGTATTTT. Translation: CSAHRGLDTQYF.

The chain carries TRBV12-3 or TRBV12-4 and TRBJ2-1; TRBD2 matches at 9 bases. Trimming removed 7 bases from V and 6 bases from J; junction bases left unmatched: 19. The CDR3 is 18 residues long. The CDR3 is CASNRFSGRGIRLNEQFF. CDR3 nucleotide sequence: TGTGCCAGCAACCGCTTTAGCGGGAGAGGGATCCGTCTCAATGAGCAGTTCTTC.

V and J are TRBV5-1 and TRBJ2-7; a weak D match, TRBD1 (6 bases). The V and J ends lost 5 bases and 6 bases respectively, with 15 bases between them. The germline CDR1 and CDR2 sequences are SGHRS and YFSETQ. The CDR3 has 13 residues. In nucleotides, the CDR3 is TGCGCCAGCAGGGAACTAACAGGGCGCGAGCAGTACTTC. Translating it yields CASRELTGREQYF.

The chain couples TRBV7-9 to TRBJ2-7; 9 nucleotides align to TRBD2. Germline V gene sequence: CDR1 SEHNR, CDR2 FQNEAQ (reference sequence). Trimming took 3 bases from V and 0 from J; bases not matched to a gene: 6. This CDR3 region has 16 residues. Written as DNA, the CDR3 is TGTGCCAGCAGCTTTAGACTAGCGGATAGCTCCTACGAGCAGTACTTC. Translation: CASSFRLADSSYEQYF. The full variable domain, completed using reference TRBV7-9 and TRBJ2-7, is DTGVSQNPRHKITKRGQNVTFRCDPISEHNRLYWYRQTLGQGPEFLTYFQNEAQLEKSRLLSDRFSAERPKGSFSTLEIQRTEQGDSAMYLCASSFRLADSSYEQYFGPGTRLTVT.

The table lists this clonotype with many counts. The gene calls are TRBV29-1 and TRBJ2-5, with TRBD1 matching over 8 bases. Losses at the gene ends were 6 bases for V and 4 bases for J; bases not matched to a gene: 7. Germline-derived CDR1 and CDR2 are SQVTM and ANQGSEA. This CDR3 contains 13 residues. The CDR3 protein is CSVPGTGAETQYF. CDR3 in DNA: TGCAGCGTCCCCGGGACAGGTGCAGAGACCCAGTACTTC.

This clonotype has ten or more counts. The rearrangement links TRBV12-3 or TRBV12-4 to TRBJ1-1; perhaps TRBD1 as D (5 bases). The CDR3 consists of 16 residues. Trimming removed 4 bases at V and 1 base at J, with 16 bases between. The CDR3 protein is CASSWTFPIGNTEAFF. CDR3 nucleotide sequence: TGTGCCAGCAGTTGGACATTTCCGATAGGGAACACTGAAGCTTTCTTT.

In this sample, this clonotype turned up many times. The chain uses TRBV12-3 or TRBV12-4 and TRBJ2-1; the D gene is possibly TRBD2 (6 bases). V was cut by 1 base and J by 2 bases, with 6 bases left in between. The CDR3 consists of 14 residues. The CDR3 bases are TGTGCCAGCAGTTTAGGGGGGGCCTACAATGAGCAGTTCTTC. It translates to CASSLGGAYNEQFF.

This clonotype was picked up a small number of times. The rearrangement links TRBV19 to TRBJ2-1, with TRBD1 identical over 8 bases. The CDR3 loop spans 17 amino acids. CDR1 and CDR2 (germline): LNHDA, SQIVND (reference sequence). J gave up 3 bases and V 3 bases, and 10 bases lay outside the gene matches. In DNA form, the CDR3 reads TGTGCCAGTAGTATCTTCAGTTCGGGGACAGGCTACAATGAGCAGTTCTTC. Residues: CASSIFSSGTGYNEQFF.

There are a few counts of this clonotype. The V gene is TRBV28, the J gene TRBJ2-2, with 12 bases identical to TRBD2. The CDR3 extends over 17 amino acids. The V segment lost 6 bases and the J segment 1 base; nucleotides outside the gene matches: 6. CDR1 MDHEN and CDR2 SYDVKM come from the germline V gene. The CDR3 bases are TGTGCCAGCAGACAACCGGGACTAGCGGGGAACACCGGGGAGCTGTTTTTT. Translation: CASRQPGLAGNTGELFF.

The genes are TRBV28 and TRBJ2-7; a possible D gene is TRBD1 (6 bases). The CDR3 loop spans 17 amino acids. CDR1 and CDR2 from the germline V gene are MDHEN and SYDVKM. The ends were cut back, 4 bases at V and 7 bases at J, with 26 bases in the middle. This CDR3 is CASSSYWDKKGTGEQYF. Here the CDR3 DNA reads TGTGCCAGCAGTTCCTACTGGGACAAAAAGGGCACTGGGGAGCAGTACTTC. Looking up the rest from reference TRBV28 and TRBJ2-7 gives the full variable domain: DVKVTQSSRYLVKRTGEKVFLECVQDMDHENMFWYRQDPGLGLRLIYFSYDVKMKEKGDIPEGYSVSREKKERFSLILESASTNQTSMYLCASSSYWDKKGTGEQYFGPGTRLTVT.

The chain links TRBV6-1 to TRBJ2-7; 7 bases align to TRBD1. The length of the CDR3 is 17 residues. The V and J ends lost 5 bases and 0 bases, in that order; junction bases with no gene match: 13. From germline, CDR1 is MNHNS and CDR2 SASEGT. CDR3 in DNA: TGTGCCAGCAGTCGGAACCGGGACAGACTCTACTCCTACGAGCAGTACTTC. It codes for CASSRNRDRLYSYEQYF.

The chain employs TRBV19 and TRBJ1-5; 11 bases agree with TRBD1. Trimming took 5 bases from V and 5 from J; bases not matched to a gene: 5. Germline values: CDR1 LNHDA, CDR2 SQIVND (reference sequence). This CDR3 region has 15 residues. The DNA for the CDR3 is TGTGCCAGTAGTGTCGGGACAGGGGGGGATCAGCCCCAGCATTTT. Translation: CASSVGTGGDQPQHF.

This rearrangement joins TRBV28 to TRBJ2-1, with 11 bases fitting TRBD2. The CDR3 runs 13 residues. CDR1 is MDHEN and CDR2 is SYDVKM in the germline V gene. The V gene end was trimmed by 0 bases and the J gene end by 15 bases; junction bases not matched to a gene: 4. The CDR3, as DNA: TGTGCCAGCAGTTTATGGGGCCTAGCGGGGGGGTTCTTC. The encoded protein is CASSLWGLAGGFF.

With respect to this clonotype: The junction shows a germline mismatch at one end, possibly a read error. The gene calls are TRBV12-3 or TRBV12-4 and TRBJ2-2; TRBD2 agrees at 10 bases. CDR3 length equals 19 residues. The chain's CDR3 is CTSSLALGAGGFNTGELFF. DNA for the CDR3: TGTACCAGCAGTTTAGCGCTGGGAGCGGGGGGGTTCAACACCGGGGAGCTGTTTTTT.